The clone carrying this T cell receptor (beta chain) has a count of ten or more. What it binds is unknown. The data originate from a study of prognosis after radiotherapy for stage I lung cancer. Study-wide context: Distant metastasis occurred in four patients at a median of approximately 7 months after radiotherapy, while some 16 showed no significant progression.

CT and PET/CT found no node involvement in any patient, and none had received chemotherapy or radiotherapy before or had other malignancies. General study points: There were reportedly differences in TRBV and TRBJ gene usage between patients with and without metastases. Shannon entropy (measured after stereotactic body radiation therapy) was lower in patients who went on to develop distant metastases.

From genomic DNA, two-round multiplex PCR was used to amplify TCR beta CDR3. Primers specific to each TRBV and TRBJ gene were used in first-round PCR. TCRdb re-called the multiplex PCR reads through MiXCR, storing one row per CDR3 protein. The sample records about 22,000 distinct CDR3 sequences, around 42% being singletons. The sequences come from PBMCs, collected before or after stereotactic body radiation therapy (not recorded which). The TCR comes from a donor aged 50 or older with non-small cell lung cancer.

CDR3 amino acids: CARRNELAGGRDTQYF. In DNA form, the CDR3 reads TGTGCCAGACGAAACGAACTAGCGGGAGGGAGAGATACGCAGTATTTT. The chain recombines TRBV19 with TRBJ2-3, with 13 bases aligning to TRBD2. This CDR3 is 16 amino acids long. J was trimmed by 5 bases and V by 9 bases; bases with no gene match: 11. CDR1 and CDR2 (germline): LNHDA, SQIVND (reference sequence).